These 10 T cell receptor beta chains originate from one sample sequenced in a study of blood T cell repertoires in COVID-19. TCRdb's copy holds only in-frame clones and misses some; the assay was immunoSEQ multiplex PCR. Of some 200,000 clones listed, approximately 88% are singletons. The sample was PBMCs or T cells enriched from blood (not recorded which). These receptors originate from a woman aged 18-29 years who had recovered from COVID-19.

The chain links TRBV30 to TRBJ1-1; TRBD1 aligns across 10 bases. CDR1 is GTSNPN, CDR2 SVGIG, per germline (reference sequence). This CDR3 has 15 amino acids. Trimming cost V 4 bases and J 5 bases; bases outside gene matches: 10. The CDR3 DNA reads TGTGCCTGGACCGGGACAGGGGAAGGAGGAACTGAAGCTTTCTTT. Encoded protein: CAWTGTGEGGTEAFF.

The rearrangement links TRBV6-5 to TRBJ2-5; D perhaps matches TRBD2 (5 bases). The CDR3 totals 14 residues. With 4 bases removed from V and 2 bases from J, the gap between germline ends came to 11 bases. The germline V gene has CDR1 MNHEY and CDR2 SVGAGI. The DNA for the CDR3 is TGTGCCAGCAGTTTCCAGCGGAAACAAGAGACCCAGTACTTC. Its protein product is CASSFQRKQETQYF.

The V call is TRBV11-2, the J call TRBJ2-5; TRBD2 matches at 8 bases. The CDR3 spans 14 residues. J was trimmed by 5 bases and V by 3 bases; bases with no gene match: 5. Germline-derived CDR1 and CDR2 are SGHAT and FQNNGV. In DNA, the CDR3 is TGTGCCAGCAGCTTGGCGGGGGGAGGGGAGACCCAGTACTTC. Protein: CASSLAGGGETQYF.

The CDR3 sequence is CASSESRGGQPNEQFF. CDR3 bases: TGTGCCAGCAGTGAATCCCGGGGGGGCCAGCCCAATGAGCAGTTCTTC. The J gene is TRBJ2-1, the V gene TRBV25-1; TRBD2 matches at 8 bases. This CDR3 is 16 amino acids long. Germline values: CDR1 MGHDK, CDR2 SYGVNS. Trimming at V came to 1 base and at J to 6 bases, leaving 8 bases not matched to a gene.

This chain connects TRBV7-3 to TRBJ2-3; 7 bases map to TRBD1. CDR3 size: 14 residues. The germline CDR1 and CDR2 sequences are SGHTA and FQGTGA. Trimming at V came to 3 bases and at J to 2 bases, leaving 2 bases not matched to a gene. This CDR3 is CASSFGTATDTQYF. The CDR3 DNA is TGTGCCAGCAGCTTTGGGACAGCCACAGATACGCAGTATTTT.

The genes are TRBV13 and TRBJ1-1; D is perhaps TRBD1 (6 bases). This CDR3 spans 15 amino acids. V dropped 2 bases and J dropped 2 bases, with 12 bases sitting between them. CDR1 is PRHDT and CDR2 is FYEKMQ in the germline V gene (reference sequence). The CDR3 loop reads CASSLFQGYNTEAFF. Written as DNA, the CDR3 is TGTGCCAGCAGCTTATTTCAGGGGTATAACACTGAAGCTTTCTTT.

This rearrangement joins TRBV28 to TRBJ2-3; a possible D gene is TRBD2 (5 bases). The germline V gene has CDR1 MDHEN and CDR2 SYDVKM. This CDR3 spans 14 amino acids. Trimming pared 8 bases from V and 6 bases from J, leaving 18 bases between. The CDR3, as DNA: TGTGCCAGCGCGGTCGGGGATCCTTCCGATACGCAGTATTTT. Amino acids: CASAVGDPSDTQYF.

The rearrangement joins TRBV5-6 to TRBJ1-5; D may be TRBD1 (6 bases). The germline V and J ends were trimmed by 4 bases and 4 bases, with 15 bases remaining between them. Germline V gene lookup returns CDR1 SGHDT and CDR2 YYEEEE. CDR3 length equals 15 residues. The CDR3 region is CASSPWGGANQPQHF. The CDR3 nucleotides are TGTGCCAGCAGCCCGTGGGGGGGGGCAAATCAGCCCCAGCATTTT. The full variable domain, completed using reference TRBV5-6 and TRBJ1-5, is DAGVTQSPTHLIKTRGQQVTLRCSPKSGHDTVSWYQQALGQGPQFIFQYYEEEERQRGNFPDRFSGHQFPNYSSELNVNALLLGDSALYLCASSPWGGANQPQHFGDGTRLSIL.

CDR3: CASSPLVGGPGNTIYF. The DNA for the CDR3 is TGTGCCAGCAGTCCTCTTGTAGGGGGACCTGGAAACACCATATATTTT. V gene TRBV2 combines with J gene TRBJ1-3; D might be TRBD1 (6 bases). CDR1 and CDR2 from the germline V gene are SNHLY and FYNNEI. V was shortened by 5 bases and J by 2 bases, with 16 bases between the two germline ends. The CDR3 loop spans 16 amino acids. Looking up the rest from reference TRBV2 and TRBJ1-3 gives the full variable domain: EPEVTQTPSHQVTQMGQEVILRCVPISNHLYFYWYRQILGQKVEFLVSFYNNEISEKSEIFDDQFSVERPDGSNFTLKIRSTKLEDSAMYFCASSPLVGGPGNTIYFGEGSWLTVV.

This clone was detected ten times or more. This sequence joins TRBV5-1 and TRBJ2-3; 10 bases are a match to TRBD2. The V gene's germline CDR1 is SGHRS and CDR2 YFSETQ. V was clipped by 4 bases and J by 0 bases; unmatched bases: 5. The CDR3 covers 16 residues. As DNA, the CDR3 is TGCGCCAGCAGCCCGGGACTAGCGTCTAGCACAGATACGCAGTATTTT. The encoded protein is CASSPGLASSTDTQYF.